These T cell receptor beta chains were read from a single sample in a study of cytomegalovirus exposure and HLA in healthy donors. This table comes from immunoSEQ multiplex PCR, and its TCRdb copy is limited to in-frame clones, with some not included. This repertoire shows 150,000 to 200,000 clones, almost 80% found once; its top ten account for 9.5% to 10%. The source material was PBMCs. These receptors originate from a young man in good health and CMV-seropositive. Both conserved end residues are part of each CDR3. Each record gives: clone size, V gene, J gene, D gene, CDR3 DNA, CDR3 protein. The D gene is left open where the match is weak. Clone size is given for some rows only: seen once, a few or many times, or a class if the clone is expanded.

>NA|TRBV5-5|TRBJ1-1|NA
TGTGCCAGCAGCTTGGCCGGGCAGGGCACTGAAGCTTTCTTT
CASSLAGQGTEAFF
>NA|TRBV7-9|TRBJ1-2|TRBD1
TGTGCCAGCAGCACAGGACAGGGGGCTTCCCGTGGCTACACCTTC
CASSTGQGASRGYTF
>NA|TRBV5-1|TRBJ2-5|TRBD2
TGCGCCAGCAGCTCCTTAATAGCGGGAGGCTTCCAAGAGACCCAGTACTTC
CASSSLIAGGFQETQYF
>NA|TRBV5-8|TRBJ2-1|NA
TGTGCCAGCAGCCATCGGGGGACTTACAATGAGCAGTTCTTC
CASSHRGTYNEQFF
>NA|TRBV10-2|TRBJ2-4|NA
TGCGCCAGCAGTTTCGGGAAAAACATTCAGTACTTC
CASSFGKNIQYF
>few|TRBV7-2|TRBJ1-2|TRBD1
TGTGCCAGCAGCTTACAGGGGGCGAATATCTATGGCTACACCTTC
CASSLQGANIYGYTF
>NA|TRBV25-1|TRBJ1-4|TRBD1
TGTGCCAGCAGTGAGGGGGACAGGGTGGAGGCTAATGAAAAACTGTTTTTT
CASSEGDRVEANEKLFF
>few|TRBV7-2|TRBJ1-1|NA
TGTGCCAGCAGTACAGGGACGAACACTGAAGCTTTCTTT
CASSTGTNTEAFF
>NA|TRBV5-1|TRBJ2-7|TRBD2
TGCGCCAGCAGCTCGGGGGGGGCCCCCTACGAGCAGTACTTC
CASSSGGAPYEQYF
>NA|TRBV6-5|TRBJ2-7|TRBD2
TGTGCCAGCAGTTCCCTCGGGGAGGGCTACGAGCAGTACTTC
CASSSLGEGYEQYF
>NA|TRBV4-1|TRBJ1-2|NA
TGCGCCAGCAGCCACGGACCCTTGACAGCTAACTATGGCTACACCTTC
CASSHGPLTANYGYTF
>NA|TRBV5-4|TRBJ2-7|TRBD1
TGTGCCAGCCGGCTCCCCGGGGACAGCGAATACGAGCAGTACTTC
CASRLPGDSEYEQYF
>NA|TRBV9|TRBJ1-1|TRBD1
TGTGCCAGCAGTGGTACAGGGGTAGGGACTGAAGCTTTCTTT
CASSGTGVGTEAFF
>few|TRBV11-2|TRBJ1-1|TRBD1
TGTGCCAGCAGCCCCCGAGAGGGGGCAGTTTACACTGAAGCTTTCTTT
CASSPREGAVYTEAFF
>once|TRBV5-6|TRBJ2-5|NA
TGTGCCAGCAGCTTGGTTAGTCCTAGTTTCAGGGGTGCACAAGAGACCCAGTACTTC
CASSLVSPSFRGAQETQYF
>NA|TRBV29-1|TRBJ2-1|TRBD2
TGCAGCGTTGAACCTAGCGGGGTTCGCTCCTACAATGAGCAGTTCTTC
CSVEPSGVRSYNEQFF
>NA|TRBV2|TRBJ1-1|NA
TGTGCCAGCACCCTAAGCGGGGATGCAGGCACTGAAGCTTTCTTT
CASTLSGDAGTEAFF